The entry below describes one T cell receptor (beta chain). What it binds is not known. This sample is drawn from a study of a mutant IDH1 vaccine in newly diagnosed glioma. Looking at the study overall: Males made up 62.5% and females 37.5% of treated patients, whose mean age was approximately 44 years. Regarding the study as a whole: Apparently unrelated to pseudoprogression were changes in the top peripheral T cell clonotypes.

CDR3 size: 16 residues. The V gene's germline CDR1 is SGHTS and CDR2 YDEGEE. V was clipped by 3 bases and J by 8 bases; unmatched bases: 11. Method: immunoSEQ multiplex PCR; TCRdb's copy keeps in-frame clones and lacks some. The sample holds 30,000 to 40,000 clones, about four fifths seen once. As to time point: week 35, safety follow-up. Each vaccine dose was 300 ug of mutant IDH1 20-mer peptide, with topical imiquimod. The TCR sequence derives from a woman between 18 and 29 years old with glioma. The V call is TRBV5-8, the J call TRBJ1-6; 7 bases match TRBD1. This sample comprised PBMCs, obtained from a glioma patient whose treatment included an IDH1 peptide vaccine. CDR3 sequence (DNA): TGTGCCAGCAGCTGGTCGACAGGGTTAGGGGATTCACCCCTCCACTTT. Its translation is CASSWSTGLGDSPLHF.